This TCR beta chain derives from a study of cytomegalovirus exposure and HLA in healthy donors. Study-level points and caveats: Specificity for CMV antigens was confirmed in vitro for three of the CMV-associated chains. Using a false discovery rate of 0.05, a later analysis showed that approximately 17,000 TCR beta sequences were associated with HLA alleles. Most likely, a cluster of highly shared sequence variants arose as a sequencing artifact.

Points on this clone: Its specificity is unknown.

With 60 Vbeta and 13 Jbeta primers, the PCR was carried out. Clones were sequenced by immunoSEQ multiplex PCR, and TCRdb holds only the in-frame ones, with some missing. The sample has under 200,000 clones; 84% are singletons. There are 16 residues in the CDR3. J was trimmed by 0 bases and V by 4 bases; bases with no gene match: 5. From germline, CDR1 is MRHNA and CDR2 SNTAGT. Source material: PBMCs. This rearrangement joins TRBV6-4 to TRBJ2-3; TRBD2 agrees at 9 bases. This TCR derives from a man aged 50-59 years in good health and CMV-seropositive. CDR3 protein: CASSAELAGSTDTQYF. As DNA, the CDR3 is TGTGCCAGCAGTGCCGAACTAGCGGGCAGCACAGATACGCAGTATTTT.